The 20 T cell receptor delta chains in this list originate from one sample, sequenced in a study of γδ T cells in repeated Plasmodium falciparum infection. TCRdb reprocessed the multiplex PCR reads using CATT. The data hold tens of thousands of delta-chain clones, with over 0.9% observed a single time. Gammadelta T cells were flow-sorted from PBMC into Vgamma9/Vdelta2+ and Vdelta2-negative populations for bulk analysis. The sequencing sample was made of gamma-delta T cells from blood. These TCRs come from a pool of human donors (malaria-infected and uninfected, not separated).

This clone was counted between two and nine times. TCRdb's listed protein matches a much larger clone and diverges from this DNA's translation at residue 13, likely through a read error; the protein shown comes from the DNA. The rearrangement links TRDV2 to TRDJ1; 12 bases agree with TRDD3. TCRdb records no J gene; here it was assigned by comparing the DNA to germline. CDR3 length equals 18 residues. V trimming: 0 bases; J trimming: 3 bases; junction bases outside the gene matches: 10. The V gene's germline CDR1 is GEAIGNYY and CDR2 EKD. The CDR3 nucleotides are TGTGCCTGTGACACCGGCGACTGGGGGATACCCGACGCCGATAAACTCATCTTT. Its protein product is CACDTGDWGIPDADKLIF.

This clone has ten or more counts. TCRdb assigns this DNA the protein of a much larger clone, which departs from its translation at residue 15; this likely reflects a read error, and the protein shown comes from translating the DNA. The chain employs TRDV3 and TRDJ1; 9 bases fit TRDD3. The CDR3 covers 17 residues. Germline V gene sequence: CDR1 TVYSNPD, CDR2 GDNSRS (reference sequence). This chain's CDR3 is CAFIPRHWGSEEDKPIF. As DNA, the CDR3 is TGTGCCTTTATACCCCGACACTGGGGGAGCGAAGAGGATAAACCCATCTTT.

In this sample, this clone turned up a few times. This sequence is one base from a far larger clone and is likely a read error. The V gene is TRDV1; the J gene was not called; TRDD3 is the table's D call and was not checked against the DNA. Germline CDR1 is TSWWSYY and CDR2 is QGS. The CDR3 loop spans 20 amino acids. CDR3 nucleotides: TGTGCTCTTGGGGGGACGCGGTTATTAGGGGGCACCCGGGGAGCAGATAAACTCATCTTC. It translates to CALGGTRLLGGTRGADKLIF.

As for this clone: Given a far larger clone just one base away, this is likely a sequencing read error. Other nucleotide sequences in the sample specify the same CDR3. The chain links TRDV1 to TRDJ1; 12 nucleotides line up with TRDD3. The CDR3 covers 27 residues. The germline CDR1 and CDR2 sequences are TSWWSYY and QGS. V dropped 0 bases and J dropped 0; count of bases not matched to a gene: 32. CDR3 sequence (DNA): TGTGCTCTTGGGGAACTCGTAAGAGGGGTGTATACGAAACGTACTGGGGGATACTTAAGGCACACCGATAAACTCATCTTT. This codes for CALGELVRGVYTKRTGGYLRHTDKLIF.

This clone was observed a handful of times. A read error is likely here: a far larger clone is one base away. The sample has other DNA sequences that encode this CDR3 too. CDR3 loop: CACDSEGDKREVLGSSRTDKLIF. Here the CDR3 DNA reads TGTGCCTGTGACTCTGAGGGGGACAAAAGAGAGGTTTTGGGATCTAGTCGTACCGATAAACTCATCTTT. The rearrangement joins TRDV2 to TRDJ1; D possibly corresponds to TRDD3 (6 bases). Here the J gene was assigned by germline matching of the DNA, as TCRdb has none. The CDR3 extends over 23 amino acids. Deletions cut 3 bases from V and 2 bases from J, with 39 bases between. Germline-derived CDR1 and CDR2 are GEAIGNYY and EKD.

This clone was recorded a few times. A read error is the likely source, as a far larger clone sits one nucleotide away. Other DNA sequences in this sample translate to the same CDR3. The CDR3 DNA follows: TGTGCTCTTGGGGAGCCCACGGCAGACTGGGGGATAGGGACCGATAAACTCATCTTT. Translated: CALGEPTADWGIGTDKLIF. This chain links TRDV1 with TRDJ1, with 11 nucleotides matching TRDD3. In the absence of a J gene in TCRdb, the DNA was matched to germline to assign it here. CDR1 and CDR2 (germline): TSWWSYY, QGS. Trimming cost V 3 bases and J 2 bases; bases outside gene matches: 14. This CDR3 spans 19 amino acids.

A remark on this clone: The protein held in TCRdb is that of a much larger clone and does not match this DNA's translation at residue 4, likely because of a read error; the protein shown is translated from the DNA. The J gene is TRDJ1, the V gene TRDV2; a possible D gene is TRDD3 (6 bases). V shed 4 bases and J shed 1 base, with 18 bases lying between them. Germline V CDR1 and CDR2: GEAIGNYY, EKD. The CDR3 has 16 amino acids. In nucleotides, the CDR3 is TGTGCCTGTGAACCTACTGGCTGGGGTATCACCGATAAACTCATCTTT. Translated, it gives CACEPTGWGITDKLIF.

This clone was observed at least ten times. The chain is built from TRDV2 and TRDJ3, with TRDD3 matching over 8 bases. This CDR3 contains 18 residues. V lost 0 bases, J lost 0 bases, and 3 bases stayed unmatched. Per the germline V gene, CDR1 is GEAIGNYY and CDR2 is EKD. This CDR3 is CACDTLWGSSWDTRQMFF. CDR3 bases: TGTGCCTGTGACACCCTCTGGGGGAGCTCCTGGGACACCCGACAGATGTTTTTC.

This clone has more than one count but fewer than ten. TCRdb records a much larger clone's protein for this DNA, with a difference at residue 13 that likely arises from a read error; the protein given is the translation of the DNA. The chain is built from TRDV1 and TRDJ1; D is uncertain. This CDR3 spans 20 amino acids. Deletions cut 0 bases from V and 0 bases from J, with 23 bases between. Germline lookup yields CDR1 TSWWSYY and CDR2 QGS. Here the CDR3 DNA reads TGTGCTCTTGGGGAACTAAGCCTCCGGAACTTGTCCCCGTACACCGATAAACTCATCTTT. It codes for CALGELSLRNLSPYTDKLIF.

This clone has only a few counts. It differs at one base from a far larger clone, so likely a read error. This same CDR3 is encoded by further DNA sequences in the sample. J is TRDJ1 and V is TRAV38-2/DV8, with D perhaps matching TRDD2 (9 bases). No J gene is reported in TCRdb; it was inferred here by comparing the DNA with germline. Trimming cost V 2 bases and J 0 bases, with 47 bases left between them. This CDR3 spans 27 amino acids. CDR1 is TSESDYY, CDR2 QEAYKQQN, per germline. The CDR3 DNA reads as TGTGCTTATAGGAGTCGGGGGGGGAAAACCTTCCTACGCGCCCTCCGTACTGGGGGTCCTCACACCGATAAACTCATCTTT. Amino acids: CAYRSRGGKTFLRALRTGGPHTDKLIF.

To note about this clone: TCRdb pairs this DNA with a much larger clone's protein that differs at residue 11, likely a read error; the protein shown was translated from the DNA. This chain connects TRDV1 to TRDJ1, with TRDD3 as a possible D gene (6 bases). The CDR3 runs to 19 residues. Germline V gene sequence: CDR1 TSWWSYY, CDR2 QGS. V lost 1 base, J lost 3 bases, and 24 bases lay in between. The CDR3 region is CALGEPTILGNLPSDKLIF. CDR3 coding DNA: TGTGCTCTTGGGGAACCCACTATTCTGGGGAATCTACCTTCCGATAAACTCATCTTT.

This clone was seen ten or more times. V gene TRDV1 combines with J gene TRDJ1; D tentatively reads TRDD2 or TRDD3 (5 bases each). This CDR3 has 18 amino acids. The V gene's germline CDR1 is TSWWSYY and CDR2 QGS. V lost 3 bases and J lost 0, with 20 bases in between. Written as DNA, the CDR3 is TGTGCTCTTGGGGACTCCTATTCCCCCACTGGCTACACCGATAAACTCATCTTT. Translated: CALGDSYSPTGYTDKLIF.

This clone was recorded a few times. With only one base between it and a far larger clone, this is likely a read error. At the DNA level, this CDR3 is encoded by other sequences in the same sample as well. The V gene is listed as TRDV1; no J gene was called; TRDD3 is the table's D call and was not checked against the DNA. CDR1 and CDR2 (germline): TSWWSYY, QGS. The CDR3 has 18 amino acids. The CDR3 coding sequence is TGTGCTCTTGGGGCCATTCCCCTGGGGATACCTTACACCGATAAGCTCATCTTT. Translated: CALGAIPLGIPYTDKLIF.

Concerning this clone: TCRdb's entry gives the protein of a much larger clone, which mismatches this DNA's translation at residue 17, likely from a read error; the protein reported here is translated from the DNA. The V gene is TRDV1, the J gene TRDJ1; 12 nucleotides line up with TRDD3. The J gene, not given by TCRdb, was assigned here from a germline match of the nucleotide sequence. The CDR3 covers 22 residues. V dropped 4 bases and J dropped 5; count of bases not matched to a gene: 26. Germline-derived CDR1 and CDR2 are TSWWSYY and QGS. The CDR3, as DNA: TGTGCTCTTGGGGCAATTCGTGGCCTTCCTCAAACTGGGGGATACTGGGCAGATAAACTCATCTTT. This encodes CALGAIRGLPQTGGYWADKLIF.

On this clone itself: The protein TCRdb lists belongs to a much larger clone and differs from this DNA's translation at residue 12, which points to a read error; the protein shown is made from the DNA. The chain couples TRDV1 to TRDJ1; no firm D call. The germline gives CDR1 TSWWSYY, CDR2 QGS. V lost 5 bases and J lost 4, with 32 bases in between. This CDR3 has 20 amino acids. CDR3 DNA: TGTGCTCTTGGGTCCCGGCCCCGCAAAATCAACGCTCGATCCCTCGATAAACTCATCTTT. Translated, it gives CALGSRPRKINARSLDKLIF.

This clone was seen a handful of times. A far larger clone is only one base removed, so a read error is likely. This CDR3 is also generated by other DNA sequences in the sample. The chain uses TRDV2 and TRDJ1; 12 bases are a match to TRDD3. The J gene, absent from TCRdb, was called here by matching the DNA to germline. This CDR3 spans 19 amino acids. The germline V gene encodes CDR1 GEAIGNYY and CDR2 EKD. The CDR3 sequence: CACDTVVLGDTRYTDKLIF. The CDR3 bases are TGTGCCTGCGACACCGTTGTACTGGGGGATACTCGCTACACCGATAAACTCATCTTT.

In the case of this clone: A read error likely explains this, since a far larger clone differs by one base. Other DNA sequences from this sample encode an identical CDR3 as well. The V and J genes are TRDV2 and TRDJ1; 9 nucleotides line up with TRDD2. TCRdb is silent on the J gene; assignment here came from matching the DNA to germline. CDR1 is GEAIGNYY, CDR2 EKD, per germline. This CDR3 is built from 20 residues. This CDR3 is CACDTGLPTVWPKGTDKLIF. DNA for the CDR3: TGTGCCTGTGACACCGGCCTTCCTACGGTGTGGCCTAAGGGAACCGACAAACTCATCTTT.

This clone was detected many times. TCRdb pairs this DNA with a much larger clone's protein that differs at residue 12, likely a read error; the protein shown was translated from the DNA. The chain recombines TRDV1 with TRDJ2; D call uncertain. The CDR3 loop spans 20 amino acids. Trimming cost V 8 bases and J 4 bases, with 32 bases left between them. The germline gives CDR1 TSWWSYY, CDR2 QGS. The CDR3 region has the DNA TGTGCTCTTCATGGACCAGGCCTCCCACCCCCGGTACGCAAGACAGCACAACTCTTCTTT. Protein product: CALHGPGLPPPVRKTAQLFF.

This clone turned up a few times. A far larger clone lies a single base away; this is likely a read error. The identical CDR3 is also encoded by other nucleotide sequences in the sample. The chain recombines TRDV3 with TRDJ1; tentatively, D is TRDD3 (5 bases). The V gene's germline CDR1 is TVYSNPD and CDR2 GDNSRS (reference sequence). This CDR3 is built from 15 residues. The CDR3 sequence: CAFIRAAFWADKLIF. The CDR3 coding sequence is TGTGCCTTTATACGAGCCGCGTTCTGGGCCGATAAACTCATTTTT. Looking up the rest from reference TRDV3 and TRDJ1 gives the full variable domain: CDKVTQSSPDQTVASGSEVVLLCTYDTVYSNPDLFWYRIRPDYSFQFVFYGDNSRSEGADFTQGRFSVKHILTQKAFHLVISPVRTEDSATYYCAFIRAAFWADKLIFGKGTRVTVEP.

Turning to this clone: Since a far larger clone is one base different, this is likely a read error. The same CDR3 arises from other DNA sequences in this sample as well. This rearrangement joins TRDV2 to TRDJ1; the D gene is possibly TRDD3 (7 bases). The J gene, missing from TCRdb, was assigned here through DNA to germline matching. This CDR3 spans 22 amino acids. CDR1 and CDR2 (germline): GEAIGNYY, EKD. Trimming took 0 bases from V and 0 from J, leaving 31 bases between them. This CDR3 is CACDTGQYWGIPSLRYTDKLIF. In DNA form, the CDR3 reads TGTGCCTGTGACACCGGACAATACTGGGGAATCCCTTCCCTCCGATACACCGATAAACTCATCTTT.